This T cell receptor beta chain was identified during a study of a mutant IDH1 vaccine in newly diagnosed glioma. Study context: There were roughly 60% males and around 40% females among treated patients, whose mean age was about 40 years.

Regarding time point: baseline, week 1 (first vaccination visit). The treatment here: pre-vaccination baseline after standard-of-care therapy. Tumors from donors were new WHO grade 3 or 4 IDH1-mutant astrocytomas with ATRX loss. Clones were sequenced by immunoSEQ multiplex PCR, and TCRdb holds only the in-frame ones, with some missing. There are tens of thousands of clones in the sample; around 80% occur only once, and 9% to 10% lies in the top ten. The origin of this receptor is a man aged 35 to 55 with glioma. Some clones in this sample may be carry-over from other donors' samples. The sequenced sample was PBMCs, obtained from a glioma patient treated with radiotherapy, temozolomide or both.

The CDR3 nucleotides read TGCGCCAGCAGCCAAGCGGCCACCACTTTATATGGCTACACCTTC. Amino acid sequence: CASSQAATTLYGYTF. The rearrangement uses TRBV4-3 and TRBJ1-2; no reliable D call. V shed 1 base and J shed 5 bases, with 14 bases lying between them. CDR1 LGHNA and CDR2 YSLEER come from the germline V gene. The CDR3 runs 15 residues.